The 19 T cell receptor beta chains reported below all come from one sample, sequenced in a study of blood T cell repertoires in COVID-19. Only in-frame clones appear in the TCRdb table, and some are missing; sequencing was by immunoSEQ multiplex PCR. The sample shows fewer than 350,000 clones, around nine tenths of them seen only once. Sequenced material: PBMCs or T cells enriched from blood (not recorded which). These receptors were obtained from a woman aged 40 to 50 who had recovered from COVID-19.

The V call is TRBV5-6, the J call TRBJ2-5, with 13 bases matching TRBD2. Germline V gives CDR1 SGHDT, CDR2 YYEEEE. With V trimmed by 6 bases and J by 7 bases, 6 bases remained unmatched. The CDR3 covers 14 residues. CDR3 sequence: CASIRTSGRATQYF. CDR3 coding DNA: TGTGCCAGCATCCGGACTAGCGGGAGAGCGACCCAGTACTTC.

This chain connects TRBV4-3 to TRBJ2-7; 7 bases are a match to TRBD1. Germline trimming cut 1 base from V and 3 bases from J; bases unmatched to any gene: 12. The CDR3 extends over 17 amino acids. Germline V gives CDR1 LGHNA, CDR2 YSLEER. The CDR3 nucleotides are TGCGCCAGCAGCCAAGGGTTAGGGGGACAGCACCTCTACGAGCAGTACTTC. It specifies CASSQGLGGQHLYEQYF.

The chain has TRBV18 and TRBJ1-4; 10 positions agree with TRBD1. Per germline, CDR1 KGHSH and CDR2 LQKENI. The CDR3 is 14 residues long. Losses at the gene ends were 6 bases for V and 6 bases for J; bases not matched to a gene: 4. For the CDR3, the DNA is TGTGCCAGCTCGCTTGGGACAGGGGATGAAAAACTGTTTTTT. Amino acid sequence: CASSLGTGDEKLFF.

The chain combines TRBV7-2 with TRBJ1-1; no definite D call. Trimming shortened V by 4 bases and J by 4 bases, and 7 bases separated the two germline ends. The CDR3 runs to 12 residues. Germline V gene data show CDR1 as SGHTA and CDR2 as FQGNSA. The CDR3 loop reads CASSSGFTEAFF. CDR3 DNA: TGTGCCAGCAGCTCGGGTTTCACTGAAGCTTTCTTT.

This clone was detected a few times. The sample has other DNA sequences that encode this CDR3 too. The CDR3 protein is CASSLDRGHGYTF. Written as DNA, the CDR3 is TGTGCCAGCAGCCTTGACAGGGGCCATGGCTACACCTTC. The genes are TRBV28 and TRBJ1-2; 8 positions match TRBD1. After removal of 6 bases from V and 6 bases from J, the junction contained 6 bases not matched to a gene. Germline V gene lookup returns CDR1 MDHEN and CDR2 SYDVKM. The CDR3 totals 13 residues.

V is TRBV15 and J is TRBJ2-1; 10 bases map to TRBD2. V lost 0 bases to trimming and J lost 0 bases; unmatched junction nucleotides: 11. The CDR3 length is 20 residues. Germline V lookup: CDR1 LNHNV, CDR2 YYDKDF (reference sequence). This chain's CDR3 is CATSRDWVSGRESSYNEQFF. The CDR3 DNA follows: TGTGCCACCAGCAGAGATTGGGTCAGCGGGAGGGAGAGCTCCTACAATGAGCAGTTCTTC. The variable domain in full, with the rest retrieved from reference TRBV15 and TRBJ2-1, is DAMVIQNPRYQVTQFGKPVTLSCSQTLNHNVMYWYQQKSSQAPKLLFHYYDKDFNNEADTPDNFQSRRPNTSFCFLDIRSPGLGDTAMYLCATSRDWVSGRESSYNEQFFGPGTRLTVL.

The chain joins TRBV5-4 to TRBJ2-5, with 8 bases lining up with TRBD1. The CDR3 sequence is 13 residues long. Germline loops: CDR1 SGHNT, CDR2 YYREEE (reference sequence). V trimming: 4 bases; J trimming: 4 bases; junction bases outside the gene matches: 3. The CDR3 reads CASSLTGGETQYF. In nucleotides, the CDR3 is TGTGCCAGCAGCCTTACAGGGGGAGAGACCCAGTACTTC. Using reference TRBV5-4 and TRBJ2-5 for the parts outside the CDR3, the full variable domain is ETGVTQSPTHLIKTRGQQVTLRCSSQSGHNTVSWYQQALGQGPQFIFQYYREEENGRGNFPPRFSGLQFPNYSSELNVNALELDDSALYLCASSLTGGETQYFGPGTRLLVL.

The CDR3 reads CASRQGSETQYF. The CDR3 DNA follows: TGTGCCAGCCGGCAGGGGAGCGAGACCCAGTACTTC. This sequence joins TRBV2 and TRBJ2-5, with D maybe TRBD1 (6 bases). The CDR3 sequence is 12 residues long. The germline gives CDR1 SNHLY, CDR2 FYNNEI. With 8 bases removed from V and 5 bases from J, the gap between germline ends came to 12 bases.

The gene calls are TRBV7-2 and TRBJ2-1; TRBD2 agrees at 10 bases. CDR3 length: 13 residues. V lost 5 bases to trimming and J lost 11 bases; unmatched junction nucleotides: 6. Looked up from germline, CDR1 is SGHTA and CDR2 is FQGNSA. CDR3 sequence (DNA): TGTGCCAGCAGCATAGGAGCGGGAGGGAAGCAGTTCTTC. This encodes CASSIGAGGKQFF.

The chain employs TRBV11-3 and TRBJ1-5; a possible D gene is TRBD1 (5 bases). Germline V lookup: CDR1 SGHNT, CDR2 YENEEA. The CDR3 has 17 residues. Trimming removed 1 base at V and 7 bases at J, with 20 bases between. The CDR3 loop is CASSLVRGIGGEQPQHF. CDR3 nucleotide sequence: TGTGCCAGCAGCTTAGTTCGGGGGATAGGCGGGGAACAGCCCCAGCATTTT.

The chain couples TRBV9 to TRBJ2-2; D may be TRBD1 (5 bases). The V gene's germline CDR1 is SGDLS and CDR2 YYNGEE. CDR3 length: 14 residues. CDR3 sequence (DNA): TGTGCATGTGGTCAGGGTAGCAACACCGGGGAGCTGTTTTTT. It translates to CACGQGSNTGELFF.

The V gene is TRBV18, the J gene TRBJ2-7; D is perhaps TRBD1 (6 bases). V lost 6 bases and J 3 bases, leaving 12 bases between the germline ends. Germline V lookup: CDR1 KGHSH, CDR2 LQKENI. There are 13 residues in the CDR3. The CDR3 DNA follows: TGTGCCAGCTCCCCCGGGACACGCTACGAGCAGTACTTC. Translation: CASSPGTRYEQYF.

With regard to this clone: Given a much more abundant clone one base away, this may be a read error. The chain uses TRBV2 and TRBJ2-1, with 9 bases identical to TRBD2. Germline V gene data show CDR1 as SNHLY and CDR2 as FYNNEI. This CDR3 contains 16 residues. The chain's CDR3 is CASSEGSGGSYNKQFF. The CDR3 region has the DNA TGTGCCAGCAGTGAAGGTAGCGGGGGATCCTACAATAAGCAGTTCTTC.

The rearrangement links TRBV5-6 to TRBJ2-3; D gene uncertain. The V end was cut by 3 bases, the J end by 2 bases, with 10 bases between. Germline lookup yields CDR1 SGHDT and CDR2 YYEEEE. The CDR3 extends over 14 amino acids. The CDR3 coding sequence is TGTGCCAGCAGCTACTACGCCCTCACAGATACGCAGTATTTT. Its translation is CASSYYALTDTQYF.

V usage is TRBV19 and J usage is TRBJ1-4; no definite D call. V dropped 9 bases and J dropped 4 bases, with 12 bases sitting between them. This CDR3 has 13 amino acids. Germline loops: CDR1 LNHDA, CDR2 SQIVND (reference sequence). CDR3 in DNA: TGTGCCAGCACAGACCAATTTAATGAAAAACTGTTTTTT. Translation gives CASTDQFNEKLFF.

V is TRBV10-2 and J is TRBJ2-7; no firm D call. In germline, CDR1 is WSHSY, CDR2 SAAADI. The CDR3 has 10 amino acids. V was shortened by 7 bases and J by 4 bases, with 5 bases between the two germline ends. The CDR3 is CASNQYEQYF. CDR3 in DNA: TGCGCCAGCAATCAGTACGAGCAGTACTTC.

CDR3 nucleotide sequence: TGTGCCAGCAGTTACACGGGGAGTGACAATCAGCCCCAGCATTTT. Residues: CASSYTGSDNQPQHF. The chain is built from TRBV6-5 and TRBJ1-5, with no clear D. Trimming shortened V by 2 bases and J by 3 bases, and 11 bases separated the two germline ends. This CDR3 has 15 residues. The germline V gene encodes CDR1 MNHEY and CDR2 SVGAGI.

The chain couples TRBV28 to TRBJ2-7; TRBD2 agrees at 7 bases. The V and J ends lost 8 bases and 5 bases, in that order; junction bases with no gene match: 12. CDR1 and CDR2 from the germline V gene are MDHEN and SYDVKM. The CDR3 loop spans 14 amino acids. Here the CDR3 reads CASGTLTAGDEQYF. CDR3 coding DNA: TGTGCCAGCGGGACCCTAACCGCGGGAGACGAGCAGTACTTC. The full variable domain, its missing parts supplied by reference TRBV28 and TRBJ2-7, is DVKVTQSSRYLVKRTGEKVFLECVQDMDHENMFWYRQDPGLGLRLIYFSYDVKMKEKGDIPEGYSVSREKKERFSLILESASTNQTSMYLCASGTLTAGDEQYFGPGTRLTVT.

V gene TRBV18 combines with J gene TRBJ2-7; TRBD2 aligns across 10 bases. The V and J ends lost 0 bases and 3 bases, in that order; junction bases with no gene match: 8. CDR1 is KGHSH, CDR2 LQKENI, per germline. The CDR3 sequence is 17 residues long. The CDR3 here is CASSPPGLATNLYEQYF. The CDR3, as DNA: TGTGCCAGCTCACCACCGGGACTAGCGACGAACCTCTACGAGCAGTACTTC. Complete variable domain (other parts from reference TRBV18 and TRBJ2-7): NAGVMQNPRHLVRRRGQEARLRCSPMKGHSHVYWYRQLPEEGLKFMVYLQKENIIDESGMPKERFSAEFPKEGPSILRIQQVVRGDSAAYFCASSPPGLATNLYEQYFGPGTRLTVT.